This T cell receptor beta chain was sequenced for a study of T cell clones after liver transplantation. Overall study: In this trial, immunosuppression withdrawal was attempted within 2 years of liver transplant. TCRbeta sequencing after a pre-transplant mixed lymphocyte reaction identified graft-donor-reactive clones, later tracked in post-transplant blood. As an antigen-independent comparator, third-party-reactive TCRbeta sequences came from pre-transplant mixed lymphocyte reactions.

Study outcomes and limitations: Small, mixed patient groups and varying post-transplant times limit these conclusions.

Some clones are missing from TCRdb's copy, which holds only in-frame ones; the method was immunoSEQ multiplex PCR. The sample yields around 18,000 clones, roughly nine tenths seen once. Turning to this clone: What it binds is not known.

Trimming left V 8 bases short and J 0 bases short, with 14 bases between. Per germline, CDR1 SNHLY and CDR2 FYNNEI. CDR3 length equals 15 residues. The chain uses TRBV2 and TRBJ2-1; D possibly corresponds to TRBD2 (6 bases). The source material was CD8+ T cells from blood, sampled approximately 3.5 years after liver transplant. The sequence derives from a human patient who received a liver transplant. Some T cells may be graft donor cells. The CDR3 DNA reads TGTGCCAGCTGCACCGGGAGACTCTCCTACAATGAGCAGTTCTTC. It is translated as CASCTGRLSYNEQFF. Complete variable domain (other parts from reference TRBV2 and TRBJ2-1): EPEVTQTPSHQVTQMGQEVILRCVPISNHLYFYWYRQILGQKVEFLVSFYNNEISEKSEIFDDQFSVERPDGSNFTLKIRSTKLEDSAMYFCASCTGRLSYNEQFFGPGTRLTVL.